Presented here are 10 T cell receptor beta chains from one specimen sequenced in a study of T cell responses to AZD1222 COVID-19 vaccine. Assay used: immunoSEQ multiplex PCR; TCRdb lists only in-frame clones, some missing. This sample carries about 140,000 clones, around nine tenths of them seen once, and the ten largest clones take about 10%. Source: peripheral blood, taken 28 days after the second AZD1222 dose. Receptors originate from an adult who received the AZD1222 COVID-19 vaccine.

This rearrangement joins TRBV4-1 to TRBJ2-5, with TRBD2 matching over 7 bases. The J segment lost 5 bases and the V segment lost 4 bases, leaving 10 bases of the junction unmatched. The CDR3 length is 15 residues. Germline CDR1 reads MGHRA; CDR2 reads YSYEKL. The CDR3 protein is CASSLSPGRGETQYF. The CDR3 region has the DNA TGCGCCAGCAGCCTCTCCCCAGGGCGGGGGGAGACCCAGTACTTC.

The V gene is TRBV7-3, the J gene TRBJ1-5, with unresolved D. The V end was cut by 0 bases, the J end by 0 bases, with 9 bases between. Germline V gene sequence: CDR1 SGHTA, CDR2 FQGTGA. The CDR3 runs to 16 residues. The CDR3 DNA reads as TGTGCCAGCAGCTTAACGGAGAGTTATAGCAATCAGCCCCAGCATTTT. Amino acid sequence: CASSLTESYSNQPQHF. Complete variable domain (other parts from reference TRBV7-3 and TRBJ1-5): GAGVSQTPSNKVTEKGKYVELRCDPISGHTALYWYRQSLGQGPEFLIYFQGTGAADDSGLPNDRFFAVRPEGSVSTLKIQRTERGDSAVYLCASSLTESYSNQPQHFGDGTRLSIL.

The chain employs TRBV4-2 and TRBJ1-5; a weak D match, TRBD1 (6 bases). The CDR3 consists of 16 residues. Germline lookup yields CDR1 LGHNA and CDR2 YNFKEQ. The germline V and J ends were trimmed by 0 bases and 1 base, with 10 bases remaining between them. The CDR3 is CASSQDGRGSNQPQHF. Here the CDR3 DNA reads TGTGCCAGCAGCCAAGATGGCAGGGGCAGCAATCAGCCCCAGCATTTT.

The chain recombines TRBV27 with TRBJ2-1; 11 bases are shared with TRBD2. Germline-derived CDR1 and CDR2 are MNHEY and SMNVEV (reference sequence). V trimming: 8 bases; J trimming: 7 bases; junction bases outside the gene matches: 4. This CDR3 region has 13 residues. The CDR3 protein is CASFSGRVNEQFF. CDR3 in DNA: TGTGCCAGCTTTAGCGGGAGGGTGAATGAGCAGTTCTTC.

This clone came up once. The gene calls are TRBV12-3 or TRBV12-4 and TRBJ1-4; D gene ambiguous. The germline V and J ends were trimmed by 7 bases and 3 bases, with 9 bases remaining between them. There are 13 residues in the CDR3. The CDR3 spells CASKQTPNEKLFF. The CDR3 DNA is TGTGCCAGCAAGCAGACTCCTAATGAAAAACTGTTTTTT.

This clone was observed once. The CDR3 bases are TGTGCCTGGAGTGGACAGGGAGGCAATCAGCCCCAGCATTTT. It yields the protein CAWSGQGGNQPQHF. The J gene is TRBJ1-5, the V gene TRBV30, with 7 nucleotides matching TRBD1. Germline assignment: CDR1 GTSNPN and CDR2 SVGIG (reference sequence). The CDR3 runs to 14 residues. The junction had 2 bases not matched to a gene; V was cut back by 1 base and J by 2 bases.

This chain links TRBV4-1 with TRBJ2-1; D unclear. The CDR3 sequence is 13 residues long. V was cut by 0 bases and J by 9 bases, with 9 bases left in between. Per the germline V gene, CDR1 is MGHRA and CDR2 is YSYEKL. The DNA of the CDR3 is TGCGCCAGCAGCCAAGATTTCTTTGGTGAGCAGTTCTTC. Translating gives CASSQDFFGEQFF.

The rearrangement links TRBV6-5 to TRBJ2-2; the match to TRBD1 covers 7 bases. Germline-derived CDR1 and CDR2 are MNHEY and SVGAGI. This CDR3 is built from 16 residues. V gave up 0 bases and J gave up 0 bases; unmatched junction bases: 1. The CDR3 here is CASSYSQGANTGELFF. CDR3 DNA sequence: TGTGCCAGCAGTTACTCCCAGGGGGCGAACACCGGGGAGCTGTTTTTT.

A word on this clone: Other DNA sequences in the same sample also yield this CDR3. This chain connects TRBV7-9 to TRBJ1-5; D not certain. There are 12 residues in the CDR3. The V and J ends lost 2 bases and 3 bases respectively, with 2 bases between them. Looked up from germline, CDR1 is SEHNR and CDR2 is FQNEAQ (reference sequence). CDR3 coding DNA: TGTGCCAGCAGCTTAATCAATCAGCCCCAGCATTTT. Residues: CASSLINQPQHF.

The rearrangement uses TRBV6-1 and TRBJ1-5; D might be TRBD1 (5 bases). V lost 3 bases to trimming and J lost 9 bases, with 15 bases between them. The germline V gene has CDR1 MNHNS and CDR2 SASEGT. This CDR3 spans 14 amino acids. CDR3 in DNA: TGTGCCAGCAGTGATATTGTCCAGGGCGCGCCCCAGCATTTT. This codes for CASSDIVQGAPQHF.